This T cell receptor (beta chain) stems from a study of graft-versus-host responses after intestinal transplantation. Study as a whole: Induction using anti-thymocyte globulin, followed by tacrolimus and steroids for 2 to 4 years, was given to all recipients.

The protocol was immunoSEQ multiplex PCR, while the TCRdb copy is restricted to in-frame clones and leaves out a portion. The repertoire includes some 41,000 clones, roughly 89% of them detected once, and less than 3% sits in the top ten. The source of this sequence is a human patient who received an intestinal transplant, so some T cells may come from the graft donor. The sequencing here drew on PBMCs, taken almost 320 days after intestinal transplant.

CDR3 region: CASSNEVWAGQETQYF. The CDR3 DNA reads as TGTGCCAGCAGCAACGAGGTTTGGGCAGGTCAAGAGACCCAGTACTTC. The chain combines TRBV21-1 with TRBJ2-5. TRBV21-1 is classified as a pseudogene. This CDR3 is 16 amino acids long.